This T cell receptor (beta chain) came from a study of response to subunit inactivated influenza vaccine. General study points: Each seasonal influenza vaccination recruits few new T cells, the authors suggested.

This clonotype was seen repeatedly, ten times or more. Its antigen is not known. TCRdb reprocessed the RT-PCR reads via MiXCR and lists one record per CDR3 protein. Seen here are 650,000 to 800,000 distinct CDR3 sequences, about 14% observed once, and the top ten hold 6.5% to 8.5%. Trimming left V 3 bases short and J 5 bases short, with 13 bases between. Germline-derived CDR1 and CDR2 are SEHNR and FQNEAQ (reference sequence). CDR3 size: 15 residues. The TCR was taken from a man aged 50-59 years who received an inactivated influenza vaccine. V is TRBV7-9 and J is TRBJ2-2, with a tentative D call TRBD2 (5 bases). Sequencing used PBMCs from blood, obtained 14 to 15 days before vaccination. In DNA, the CDR3 is TGTGCCAGCAGCTTCCCGAGAGGGCGGACCGGGGAGCTGTTTTTT. This encodes CASSFPRGRTGELFF.